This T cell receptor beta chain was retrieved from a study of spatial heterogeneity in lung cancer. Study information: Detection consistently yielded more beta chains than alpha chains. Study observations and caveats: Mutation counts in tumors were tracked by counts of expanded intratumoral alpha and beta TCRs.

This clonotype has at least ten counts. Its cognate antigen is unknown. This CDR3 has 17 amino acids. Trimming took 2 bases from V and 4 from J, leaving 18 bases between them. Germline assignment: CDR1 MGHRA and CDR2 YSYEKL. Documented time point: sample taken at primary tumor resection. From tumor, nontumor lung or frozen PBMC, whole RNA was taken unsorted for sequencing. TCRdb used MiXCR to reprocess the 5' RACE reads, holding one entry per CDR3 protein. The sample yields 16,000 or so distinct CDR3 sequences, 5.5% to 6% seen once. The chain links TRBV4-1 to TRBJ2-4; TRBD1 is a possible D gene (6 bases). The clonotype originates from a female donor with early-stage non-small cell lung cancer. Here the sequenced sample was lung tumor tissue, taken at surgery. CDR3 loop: CASSQQTVQGKKNIQYF. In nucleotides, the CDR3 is TGCGCCAGCAGCCAACAAACAGTACAGGGTAAAAAAAACATTCAGTACTTC.